These 18 T cell receptor beta chains share one sample of origin, sequenced in a study of regulatory T cells in long-lasting Graves disease. Regarding time point: newly diagnosed GD, antithyroid drugs for less than 3 months. Scientists built the TCR library using RNA that was extracted from PBMCs. Libraries of TCR beta came from iRepertoire HTBI primers plus Arm-PCR of CDR3 regions. TCRdb recomputed calls from the multiplex PCR reads with MiXCR, one row per CDR3 protein. Of 300,000 to 400,000 distinct CDR3 sequences detected, about 14% appear once; the ten largest clones hold over 20%. The sequencing used peripheral blood mononuclear cells (PBMCs), collected at new diagnosis, from a patient treated with antithyroid drugs. These TCRs come from a female donor with Graves disease.

The sample holds many counts of this clonotype. The gene calls are TRBV5-5 and TRBJ2-1, with D possibly being TRBD2 (6 bases). The CDR3 contains 14 residues. Per the germline V gene, CDR1 is SGHKS and CDR2 is YYEKEE (reference sequence). V shed 6 bases and J shed 7 bases, with 17 bases lying between them. The CDR3 is CASTPFGGGNEQFF. The CDR3 DNA reads TGTGCCAGCACCCCGTTTGGGGGAGGTAATGAGCAGTTCTTC. The variable domain in full, completed from reference TRBV5-5 and TRBJ2-1, reads DAGVTQSPTHLIKTRGQQVTLRCSPISGHKSVSWYQQVLGQGPQFIFQYYEKEERGRGNFPDRFSARQFPNYSSELNVNALLLGDSALYLCASTPFGGGNEQFFGPGTRLTVL.

In this sample, this clonotype turned up many times. V usage is TRBV3-1 and J usage is TRBJ1-1; 9 bases align to TRBD1. V shed 4 bases and J 5 bases; nucleotides not matched to a gene: 17. This CDR3 comprises 18 residues. Germline CDR1 reads LGHDT; CDR2 reads YNNKEL (reference sequence). In DNA, the CDR3 is TGTGCCAGCAGCCTTTTACCACCAGGGACAGGGATATCGACTGAAGCTTTCTTT. It is translated as CASSLLPPGTGISTEAFF. The full variable domain, rest sourced from reference TRBV3-1 and TRBJ1-1, is DTAVSQTPKYLVTQMGNDKSIKCEQNLGHDTMYWYKQDSKKFLKIMFSYNNKELIINETVPNRFSPKSPDKAHLNLHINSLELGDSAVYFCASSLLPPGTGISTEAFFGQGTRLTVV.

About this clonotype itself: A much larger clone differs by one base, so this may be a read error. This chain uses TRBV6-5 with TRBJ2-3; unclear D gene. From germline, CDR1 is MNHEY and CDR2 SVGAGI. The CDR3 extends over 14 amino acids. CDR3: CAGSFFPDPVPQYF. CDR3 DNA: TGTGCCGGCAGTTTTTTTCCGGACCCGGTTCCGCAGTATTTT.

The chain couples TRBV20-1 to TRBJ2-7, with no clear D. This CDR3 region has 11 residues. Germline loops: CDR1 DFQATT, CDR2 SNEGSKA (reference sequence). V gave up 1 base and J gave up 3 bases, with 4 bases separating them. CDR3 nucleotides: TGCAGTGCTAGAGGCGACTACGAGCAGTACTTC. It yields the protein CSARGDYEQYF.

There are many counts of this clonotype. The V call is TRBV28, the J call TRBJ2-1; TRBD2 matches 10 bases. J lost 8 bases, V lost 5 bases, and 6 bases had no gene match. Germline-derived CDR1 and CDR2 are MDHEN and SYDVKM. The CDR3 extends over 14 amino acids. The CDR3 nucleotides read TGTGCCAGCAGTGTGCTAGCGGGAGCGGATGAGCAGTTCTTC. This codes for CASSVLAGADEQFF. Full variable domain (missing parts from reference TRBV28 and TRBJ2-1): DVKVTQSSRYLVKRTGEKVFLECVQDMDHENMFWYRQDPGLGLRLIYFSYDVKMKEKGDIPEGYSVSREKKERFSLILESASTNQTSMYLCASSVLAGADEQFFGPGTRLTVL.

The sample holds many counts of this clonotype. The chain carries TRBV29-1 and TRBJ2-7; possible D gene TRBD1, 5 bases. The V gene's germline CDR1 is SQVTM and CDR2 ANQGSEA. The CDR3 covers 13 residues. Trimming shortened V by 3 bases and J by 3 bases, and 12 bases separated the two germline ends. The CDR3 DNA reads TGCAGCGTTGAGTTAGGACACCGCTACGAGCAGTACTTC. This codes for CSVELGHRYEQYF.

This chain links TRBV4-1 with TRBJ1-4; D is perhaps TRBD1 (6 bases). V lost 1 base to trimming and J lost 15 bases, with 12 bases between them. There are 12 residues in the CDR3. Germline assignment: CDR1 MGHRA and CDR2 YSYEKL. The CDR3 bases are TGCGCCAGCAGCCAAGGCCCAGGGGAGGTGTTTTTT. Amino acid sequence: CASSQGPGEVFF.

This chain connects TRBV6-5 to TRBJ1-1; D possibly corresponds to TRBD1 (5 bases). From germline, CDR1 is MNHEY and CDR2 SVGAGI. The CDR3 is 15 residues long. Trimming shortened V by 0 bases and J by 6 bases, and 14 bases separated the two germline ends. DNA of the CDR3: TGTGCCAGCAGTTACTCCGGGACCGGGCTGCCTGAAGCTTTCTTT. It is translated as CASSYSGTGLPEAFF.

This chain joins TRBV11-2 and TRBJ2-3, with unresolved D. CDR3 length: 14 amino acids. Germline loops: CDR1 SGHAT, CDR2 FQNNGV. V was cut by 5 bases and J by 5 bases, with 14 bases left in between. CDR3 region: CASSNSWLGDTQYF. Written as DNA, the CDR3 is TGTGCCAGCAGCAATAGTTGGTTGGGAGATACGCAGTATTTT.

This clonotype was recorded a few times. The V gene is TRBV19, the J gene TRBJ1-2; D is undetermined. The germline gives CDR1 LNHDA, CDR2 SQIVND (reference sequence). The CDR3 has 14 amino acids. Trimming stripped 1 base from V and 2 bases from J, with 8 bases between. The CDR3 spells CASSIAQINYGYTF. CDR3 nucleotides: TGTGCCAGTAGTATAGCACAGATCAACTATGGCTACACCTTC.

This clonotype was seen ten or more times. This sequence joins TRBV6-1 and TRBJ2-7; a weak D match, TRBD2 (6 bases). This CDR3 is 15 amino acids long. Trimming cost V 6 bases and J 5 bases, with 20 bases left between them. In germline, CDR1 is MNHNS, CDR2 SASEGT. The CDR3 loop reads CASRRKEGLKNEQYF. The CDR3 DNA reads as TGTGCCAGCAGGAGAAAGGAGGGCCTGAAAAACGAGCAGTACTTC.

The chain combines TRBV27 with TRBJ1-2, with 8 positions matching TRBD1. V lost 3 bases, J lost 2 bases, and 11 bases stayed unmatched. CDR3 length: 17 amino acids. Germline V gene sequence: CDR1 MNHEY, CDR2 SMNVEV (reference sequence). Here the CDR3 DNA reads TGTGCCAGCAGTTTTGGGCAGGGGGCTTTTCTAAACTATGGCTACACCTTC. It specifies CASSFGQGAFLNYGYTF.

Ten or more counts support this clonotype. V gene TRBV20-1 combines with J gene TRBJ2-7, with D maybe TRBD1 (6 bases). V shed 5 bases and J shed 4 bases, with 9 bases lying between them. This CDR3 has 11 amino acids. Germline lookup yields CDR1 DFQATT and CDR2 SNEGSKA (reference sequence). The DNA for the CDR3 is TGCAGTGCTGGGGACACTTACGAGCAGTACTTC. Translating it yields CSAGDTYEQYF.

The DNA for the CDR3 is TGTGCCAGCAGTTTACGTATCGAGCAGTACTTC. Protein sequence: CASSLRIEQYF. This chain connects TRBV28 to TRBJ2-7, with D unclear. The V and J ends lost 2 bases and 6 bases respectively, with 5 bases between them. CDR3 size: 11 residues. Germline values: CDR1 MDHEN, CDR2 SYDVKM. Full variable domain (missing parts from reference TRBV28 and TRBJ2-7): DVKVTQSSRYLVKRTGEKVFLECVQDMDHENMFWYRQDPGLGLRLIYFSYDVKMKEKGDIPEGYSVSREKKERFSLILESASTNQTSMYLCASSLRIEQYFGPGTRLTVT.

This clonotype was found many times. This chain joins TRBV20-1 and TRBJ1-5, with D possibly matching TRBD1 (5 bases). V lost 5 bases and J 1 base, leaving 12 bases between the germline ends. The CDR3 runs 14 residues. Germline CDR1 is DFQATT and CDR2 is SNEGSKA (reference sequence). The DNA of the CDR3 is TGCAGTGCTCGCACAGGCCCAAGCAATCAGCCCCAGCATTTT. It yields the protein CSARTGPSNQPQHF.

This clonotype was detected once. A far bigger clonotype differs at one base, so this is likely a read error. In DNA, the CDR3 is TGTGTCAGCCGCCGGACAGGGCTTTTAGGCACTGAAGCTTTCTTT. Translated: CVSRRTGLLGTEAFF. This chain connects TRBV28 to TRBJ1-1; 8 nucleotides line up with TRBD1. Germline assignment: CDR1 MDHEN and CDR2 SYDVKM. CDR3 size: 15 residues. The variable domain in full, with the rest retrieved from reference TRBV28 and TRBJ1-1, is DVKVTQSSRYLVKRTGEKVFLECVQDMDHENMFWYRQDPGLGLRLIYFSYDVKMKEKGDIPEGYSVSREKKERFSLILESASTNQTSMYLCVSRRTGLLGTEAFFGQGTRLTVV.

This clonotype was counted ten times or more. The chain uses TRBV24-1 and TRBJ2-1; maybe TRBD2 (6 bases). V lost 5 bases and J 1 base, leaving 14 bases between the germline ends. The CDR3 is made up of 16 amino acids. Germline assignment: CDR1 KGHDR and CDR2 SFDVKD. The DNA of the CDR3 is TGTGCCACCAGTGGGTCAGTGGCGGGGTCCTACAATGAGCAGTTCTTC. It is translated as CATSGSVAGSYNEQFF.

This clonotype has ten or more counts. This chain joins TRBV29-1 and TRBJ1-2, with D tentatively TRBD1 (6 bases). CDR1 is SQVTM and CDR2 is ANQGSEA in the germline V gene. Trimming left V 7 bases short and J 0 bases short, with 15 bases between. CDR3 length equals 14 residues. CDR3 nucleotides: TGCAGCGCCCCGGACAGACCCCCTAACTATGGCTACACCTTC. This encodes CSAPDRPPNYGYTF. The variable domain in full, with the rest retrieved from reference TRBV29-1 and TRBJ1-2, is SAVISQKPSRDICQRGTSLTIQCQVDSQVTMMFWYRQQPGQSLTLIATANQGSEATYESGFVIDKFPISRPNLTFSTLTVSNMSPEDSSIYLCSAPDRPPNYGYTFGSGTRLTVV.